This TCR beta chain was sequenced in a study of T cells after yellow fever vaccination. Trimming took off 5 bases at V and 5 bases at J, with 18 bases between the two ends. The germline CDR1 and CDR2 sequences are SGHTA and FQGTGA. The CDR3 has 15 residues. Study conclusions and caveats: Peaking faster, on day 5 versus 15, the secondary response was nonetheless weaker. Only a minor proportion of clonotypes was detected across both CD4 and CD8 compartments. At 95% to 96% for CD4 and just over 85% for CD8, most primary-vaccination clones showed up again after the booster.

This clonotype came up a few times. Its cognate antigen is unknown. Synthesis of TCR cDNA relied on 5'RACE template switching, which attached a universal primer site and UMIs. Each CDR3 protein is one row after TCRdb ran MiXCR on the 5' RACE reads. The table records about 550,000 distinct CDR3 sequences, 19% of them present only once. This receptor was identified in a man younger than 45 who received the YFV17D yellow fever vaccine. The rearrangement joins TRBV7-3 to TRBJ2-5; possible D gene TRBD1, 5 bases. The specimen comprised PBMCs, sampled 15 days after the yellow fever booster vaccination. CDR3 in DNA: TGTGCCAGCAGCCCAGGACGAAAGGGGCATGAGACCCAGTACTTC. This encodes CASSPGRKGHETQYF.